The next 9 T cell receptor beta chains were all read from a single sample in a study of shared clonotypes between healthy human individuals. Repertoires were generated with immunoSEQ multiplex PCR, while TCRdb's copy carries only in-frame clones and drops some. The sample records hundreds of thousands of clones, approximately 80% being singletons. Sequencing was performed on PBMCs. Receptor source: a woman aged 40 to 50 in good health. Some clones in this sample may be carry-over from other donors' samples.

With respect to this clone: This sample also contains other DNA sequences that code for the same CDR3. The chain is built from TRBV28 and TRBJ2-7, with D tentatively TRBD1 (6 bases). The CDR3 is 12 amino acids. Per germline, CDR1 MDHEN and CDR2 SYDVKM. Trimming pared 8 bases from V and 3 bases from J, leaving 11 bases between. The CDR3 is CASRDTFYEQYF. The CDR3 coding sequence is TGTGCCAGCCGGGACACTTTCTACGAGCAGTACTTC.

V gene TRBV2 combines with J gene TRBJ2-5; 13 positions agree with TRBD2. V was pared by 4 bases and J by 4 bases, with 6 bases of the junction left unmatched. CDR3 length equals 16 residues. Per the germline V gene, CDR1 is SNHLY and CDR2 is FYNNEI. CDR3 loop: CASSGLAGGISETQYF. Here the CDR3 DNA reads TGTGCCAGCAGTGGACTAGCGGGAGGCATATCAGAGACCCAGTACTTC.

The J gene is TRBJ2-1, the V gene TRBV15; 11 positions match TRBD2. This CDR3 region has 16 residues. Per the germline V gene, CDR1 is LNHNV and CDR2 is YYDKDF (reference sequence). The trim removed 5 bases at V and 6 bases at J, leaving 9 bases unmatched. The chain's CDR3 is CATSATSGGAPNEQFF. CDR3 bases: TGTGCCACCAGCGCCACTAGCGGGGGAGCTCCCAATGAGCAGTTCTTC.

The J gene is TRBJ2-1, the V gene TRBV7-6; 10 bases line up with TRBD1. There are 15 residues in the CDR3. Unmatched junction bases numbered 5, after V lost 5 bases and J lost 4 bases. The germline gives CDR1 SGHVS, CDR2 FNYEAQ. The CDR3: CASSRRDRGYNEQFF. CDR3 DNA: TGTGCCAGCAGCCGCCGGGACAGGGGTTACAATGAGCAGTTCTTC.

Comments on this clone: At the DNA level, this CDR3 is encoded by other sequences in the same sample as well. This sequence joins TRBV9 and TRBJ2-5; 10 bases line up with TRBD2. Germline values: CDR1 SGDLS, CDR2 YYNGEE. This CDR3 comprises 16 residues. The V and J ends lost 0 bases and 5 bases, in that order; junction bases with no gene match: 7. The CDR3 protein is CASSVGLAGVGETQYF. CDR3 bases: TGTGCCAGCAGCGTAGGTCTAGCGGGAGTGGGGGAGACCCAGTACTTC.

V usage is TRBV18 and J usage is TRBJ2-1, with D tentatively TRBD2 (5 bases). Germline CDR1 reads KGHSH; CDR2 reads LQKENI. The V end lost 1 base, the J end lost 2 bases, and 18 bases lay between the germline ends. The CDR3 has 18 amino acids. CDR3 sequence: CASSPLGPMAGPYNEQFF. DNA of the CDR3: TGTGCCAGCTCACCACTGGGTCCCATGGCGGGTCCCTACAATGAGCAGTTCTTC.

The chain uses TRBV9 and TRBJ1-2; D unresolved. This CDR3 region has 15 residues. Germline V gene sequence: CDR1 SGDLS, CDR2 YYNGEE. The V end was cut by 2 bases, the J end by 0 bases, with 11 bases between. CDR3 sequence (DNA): TGTGCCAGCAGCGTTGGGCCGATCGCTAACTATGGCTACACCTTC. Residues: CASSVGPIANYGYTF.

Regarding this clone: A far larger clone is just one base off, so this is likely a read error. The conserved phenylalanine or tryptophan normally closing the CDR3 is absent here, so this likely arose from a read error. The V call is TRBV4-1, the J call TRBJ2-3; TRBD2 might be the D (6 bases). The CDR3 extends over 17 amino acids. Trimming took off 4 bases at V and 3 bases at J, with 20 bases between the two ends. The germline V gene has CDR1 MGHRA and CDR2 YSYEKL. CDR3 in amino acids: CASSPQKVGTETDTQYV. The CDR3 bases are TGCGCCAGCAGCCCCCAGAAGGTCGGGACTGAGACAGATACGCAGTATGTT.

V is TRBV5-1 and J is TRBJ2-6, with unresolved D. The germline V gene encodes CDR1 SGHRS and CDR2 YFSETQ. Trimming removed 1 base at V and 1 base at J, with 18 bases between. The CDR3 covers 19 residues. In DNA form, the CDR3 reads TGCGCCAGCAGCTTGAAGGTCGGGTTAGCTTTATCTGGGGCCAACGTCCTGACTTTC. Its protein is CASSLKVGLALSGANVLTF.